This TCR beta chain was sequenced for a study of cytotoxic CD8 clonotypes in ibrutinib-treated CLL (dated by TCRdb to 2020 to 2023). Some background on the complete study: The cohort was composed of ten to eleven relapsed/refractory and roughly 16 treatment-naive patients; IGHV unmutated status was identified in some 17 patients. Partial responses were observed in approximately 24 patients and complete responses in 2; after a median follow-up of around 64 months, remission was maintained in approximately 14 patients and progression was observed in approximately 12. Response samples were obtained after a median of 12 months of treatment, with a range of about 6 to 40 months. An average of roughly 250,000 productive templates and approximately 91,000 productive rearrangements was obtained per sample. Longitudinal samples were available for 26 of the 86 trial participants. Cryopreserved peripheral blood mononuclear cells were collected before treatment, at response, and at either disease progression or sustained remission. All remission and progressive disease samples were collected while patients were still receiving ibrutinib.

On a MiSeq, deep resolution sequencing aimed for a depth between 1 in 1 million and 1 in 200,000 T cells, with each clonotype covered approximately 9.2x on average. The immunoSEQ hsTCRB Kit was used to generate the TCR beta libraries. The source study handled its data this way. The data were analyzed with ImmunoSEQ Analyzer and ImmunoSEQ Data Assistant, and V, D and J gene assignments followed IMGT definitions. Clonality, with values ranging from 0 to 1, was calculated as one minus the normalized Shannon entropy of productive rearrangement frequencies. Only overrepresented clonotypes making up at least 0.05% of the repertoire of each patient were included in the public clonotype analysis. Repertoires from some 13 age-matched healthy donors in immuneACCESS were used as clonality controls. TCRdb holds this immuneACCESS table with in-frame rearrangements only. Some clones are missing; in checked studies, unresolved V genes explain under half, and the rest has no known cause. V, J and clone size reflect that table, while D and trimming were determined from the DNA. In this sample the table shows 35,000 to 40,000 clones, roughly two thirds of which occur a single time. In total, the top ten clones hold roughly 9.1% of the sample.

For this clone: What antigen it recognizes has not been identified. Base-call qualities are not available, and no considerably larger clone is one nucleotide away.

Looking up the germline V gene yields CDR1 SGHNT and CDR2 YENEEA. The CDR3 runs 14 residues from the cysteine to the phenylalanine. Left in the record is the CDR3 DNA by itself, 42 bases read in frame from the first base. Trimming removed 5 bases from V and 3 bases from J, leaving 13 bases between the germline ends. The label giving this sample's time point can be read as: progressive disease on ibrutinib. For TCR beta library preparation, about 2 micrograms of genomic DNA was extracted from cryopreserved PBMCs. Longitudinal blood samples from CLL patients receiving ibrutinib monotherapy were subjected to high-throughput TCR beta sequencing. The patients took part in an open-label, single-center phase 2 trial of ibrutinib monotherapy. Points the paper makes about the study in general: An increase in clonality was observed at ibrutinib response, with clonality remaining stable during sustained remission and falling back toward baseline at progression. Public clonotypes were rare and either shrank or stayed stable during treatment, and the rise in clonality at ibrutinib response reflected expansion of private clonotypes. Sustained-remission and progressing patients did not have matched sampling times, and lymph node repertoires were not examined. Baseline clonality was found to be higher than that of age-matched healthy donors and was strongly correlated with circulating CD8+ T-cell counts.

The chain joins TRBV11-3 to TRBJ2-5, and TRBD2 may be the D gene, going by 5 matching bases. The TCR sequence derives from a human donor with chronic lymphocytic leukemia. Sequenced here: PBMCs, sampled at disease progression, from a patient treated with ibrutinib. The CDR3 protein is CASSEGSGKETQYF. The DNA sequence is TGTGCCAGCAGCGAGGGCTCTGGAAAAGAGACCCAGTACTTC.